The 19 T cell receptor beta chains given below trace back to one sample, sequenced in a study of response to subunit inactivated influenza vaccine. TCRdb reanalysed the RT-PCR reads using MiXCR and keeps one entry per CDR3 protein. The sample carries about 300,000 distinct CDR3 sequences, approximately 21% recorded once. Source: PBMCs from blood, taken about 20 months after vaccination. The receptors originated from a man aged 50 to 69 who received an inactivated influenza vaccine.

In its sample, this clonotype was seen a few times. The chain employs TRBV5-1 and TRBJ1-4; TRBD1 aligns across 9 bases. Trimming took 3 bases from V and 3 from J; bases not matched to a gene: 3. This CDR3 has 15 amino acids. The germline V gene encodes CDR1 SGHRS and CDR2 YFSETQ. CDR3 DNA: TGCGCCAGCAGCTCAGGACAGGGGCCTAATGAAAAACTGTTTTTT. Translating gives CASSSGQGPNEKLFF.

This clonotype was seen only a few times. J is TRBJ2-7 and V is TRBV5-1, with D possibly called TRBD1 or TRBD2 (5 bases each). The CDR3 sequence is 14 residues long. Looked up from germline, CDR1 is SGHRS and CDR2 is YFSETQ. V lost 0 bases to trimming and J lost 3 bases, with 10 bases between them. CDR3 residues: CASSLDGTVYEQYF. The CDR3 DNA sequence: TGCGCCAGCAGCTTGGATGGGACGGTCTACGAGCAGTACTTC. The full variable domain, its missing parts supplied by reference TRBV5-1 and TRBJ2-7, is KAGVTQTPRYLIKTRGQQVTLSCSPISGHRSVSWYQQTPGQGLQFLFEYFSETQRNKGNFPGRFSGRQFSNSRSEMNVSTLELGDSALYLCASSLDGTVYEQYFGPGTRLTVT.

There are a few counts of this clonotype. The CDR3 reads CASSQGVAGGVSEQFF. CDR3 nucleotides: TGTGCCAGCAGCCAGGGGGTAGCGGGAGGCGTAAGCGAGCAGTTCTTC. The V call is TRBV3-1, the J call TRBJ2-1; 10 bases align to TRBD2. The CDR3 loop spans 16 amino acids. Germline V CDR1 and CDR2: LGHDT, YNNKEL (reference sequence). With V trimmed by 3 bases and J by 10 bases, 12 bases remained unmatched.

This clonotype has ten or more counts. V is TRBV30 and J is TRBJ1-4, with 7 bases identical to TRBD1. This CDR3 region has 14 residues. The junction had 3 bases not matched to a gene; V was cut back by 1 base and J by 4 bases. The germline gives CDR1 GTSNPN, CDR2 SVGIG (reference sequence). CDR3: CAWSGGQFNEKLFF. CDR3 sequence (DNA): TGTGCCTGGAGTGGGGGACAGTTTAATGAAAAACTGTTTTTT.

This clonotype was recorded a few times. V usage is TRBV7-8 and J usage is TRBJ1-4; D gene unclear. Germline values: CDR1 SGHVS, CDR2 FQNEAQ. The CDR3 extends over 16 amino acids. Between the trimmed V and J ends, which lost 5 bases and 0 bases, there was a span of 13 bases. CDR3 amino acids: CASSVDRRATNEKLFF. CDR3 nucleotides: TGTGCCAGCAGCGTAGATAGGCGTGCAACTAATGAAAAACTGTTTTTT.

The V gene is TRBV20-1, the J gene TRBJ2-7, with D possibly being TRBD1 (5 bases). V shed 1 base and J shed 0 bases, with 10 bases lying between them. The CDR3 totals 14 residues. Per the germline V gene, CDR1 is DFQATT and CDR2 is SNEGSKA (reference sequence). The CDR3 protein is CSARGRQHSYEQYF. The DNA for the CDR3 is TGCAGTGCTAGAGGCCGACAGCACTCCTACGAGCAGTACTTC.

The chain has TRBV6-2 or TRBV6-3 and TRBJ2-2, with D possibly matching TRBD1 (7 bases). This CDR3 comprises 13 residues. Germline CDR1 reads MNHEY; CDR2 reads SVGEGT. V lost 6 bases and J lost 3, with 8 bases in between. DNA for the CDR3: TGTGCCAGCAGCAGGGGGGACACCGGGGAGCTGTTTTTT. It is translated as CASSRGDTGELFF.

The chain employs TRBV6-5 and TRBJ1-4, with TRBD1 matching 10 bases. CDR1 MNHEY and CDR2 SVGAGI come from the germline V gene. CDR3 length: 15 amino acids. V shed 0 bases and J 7 bases; nucleotides not matched to a gene: 2. The CDR3 DNA is TGTGCCAGCAGTTACTCGACAGGGGGCTCTGAAAAACTGTTTTTT. It yields the protein CASSYSTGGSEKLFF.

As to this clonotype: A much larger clone lies a single base off, so this may be a read error. This rearrangement joins TRBV28 to TRBJ2-3, with D possibly being TRBD2 (5 bases). This CDR3 has 13 residues. Germline V lookup: CDR1 MDHEN, CDR2 SYDVKM. V gave up 5 bases and J gave up 2 bases, with 8 bases separating them. CDR3 coding DNA: TGTGCCAGCAGTGACCTAGCCACAGATACGCAGTATTTT. The encoded protein is CASSDLATDTQYF.

This clonotype was seen only a few times. Given a much more abundant clone one base away, this may be a read error. This chain uses TRBV25-1 with TRBJ1-1; D might be TRBD1 (5 bases). Trimming cost V 3 bases and J 11 bases, with 13 bases left between them. Germline lookup yields CDR1 MGHDK and CDR2 SYGVNS. This CDR3 is 12 amino acids long. The CDR3 spells CASSEVGGVAFF. The CDR3, as DNA: TGTGCCAGCAGTGAGGTCGGGGGGGTGGCTTTCTTT.

This sequence joins TRBV6-2 or TRBV6-3 and TRBJ1-1; D is possibly TRBD1 (5 bases). Per germline, CDR1 MNHEY and CDR2 SVGEGT. V dropped 0 bases and J dropped 11 bases, with 22 bases sitting between them. The CDR3 contains 16 residues. The CDR3 loop is CASSYSPGPKPPDAFF. In DNA form, the CDR3 reads TGTGCCAGCAGTTACTCACCGGGACCGAAGCCACCAGACGCTTTCTTT.

Only a few counts were recorded for this clonotype. The chain links TRBV5-1 to TRBJ2-1, with 9 bases aligning to TRBD2. The trim removed 3 bases at V and 1 base at J, leaving 5 bases unmatched. The CDR3 spans 16 residues. The germline V gene encodes CDR1 SGHRS and CDR2 YFSETQ. CDR3 sequence reads: CASSSFSGSSYNEQFF. Written as DNA, the CDR3 is TGCGCCAGCAGCTCGTTTAGCGGGAGTTCCTACAATGAGCAGTTCTTC. Full variable domain (rest looked up from reference TRBV5-1 and TRBJ2-1): KAGVTQTPRYLIKTRGQQVTLSCSPISGHRSVSWYQQTPGQGLQFLFEYFSETQRNKGNFPGRFSGRQFSNSRSEMNVSTLELGDSALYLCASSSFSGSSYNEQFFGPGTRLTVL.

This clonotype was recorded many times. In DNA form, the CDR3 reads TGTGCCAGCAGTTTTGAGGGGTTTTATGGCTACACCTTC. It is translated as CASSFEGFYGYTF. This sequence joins TRBV27 and TRBJ1-2, with a tentative D call TRBD1 (5 bases). The germline V gene has CDR1 MNHEY and CDR2 SMNVEV (reference sequence). Trimming took off 3 bases at V and 5 bases at J, with 10 bases between the two ends. The CDR3 is 13 residues long.

J is TRBJ2-5 and V is TRBV6-5, with D hard to call. Germline lookup yields CDR1 MNHEY and CDR2 SVGAGI. Trimming pared 4 bases from V and 5 bases from J, leaving 8 bases between. This CDR3 spans 12 amino acids. CDR3 DNA sequence: TGTGCCAGCAGTTCCCCGATGGAGACCCAGTACTTC. Amino acid sequence: CASSSPMETQYF.

The gene calls are TRBV3-1 and TRBJ1-2, with a weak D call TRBD1 (5 bases). Trimming removed 1 base at V and 7 bases at J, with 22 bases between. The CDR3 runs to 17 residues. CDR1 and CDR2 (germline): LGHDT, YNNKEL (reference sequence). CDR3: CASSQVGRGGLPSGYTF. CDR3 nucleotide sequence: TGTGCCAGCAGCCAAGTCGGGAGGGGCGGCCTACCCTCTGGCTACACCTTC. Together with reference TRBV3-1 and TRBJ1-2, the CDR3 gives the full variable domain: DTAVSQTPKYLVTQMGNDKSIKCEQNLGHDTMYWYKQDSKKFLKIMFSYNNKELIINETVPNRFSPKSPDKAHLNLHINSLELGDSAVYFCASSQVGRGGLPSGYTFGSGTRLTVV.

The chain links TRBV20-1 to TRBJ2-7, with TRBD1 identical over 8 bases. V dropped 6 bases and J dropped 5; count of bases not matched to a gene: 9. The CDR3 runs 13 residues. Germline V gene sequence: CDR1 DFQATT, CDR2 SNEGSKA (reference sequence). CDR3 sequence (DNA): TGCAGTGCGGAATCCGGGACAGGAGACGAGCAGTACTTC. Its protein is CSAESGTGDEQYF.

V usage is TRBV5-4 and J usage is TRBJ1-1, with TRBD1 matching over 10 bases. CDR1 is SGHNT, CDR2 YYREEE, per germline (reference sequence). Unmatched junction bases numbered 13, after V lost 4 bases and J lost 7 bases. The CDR3 is 16 residues long. The CDR3 here is CASSPDRGRQLLEAFF. CDR3 DNA sequence: TGTGCCAGCAGCCCTGACAGGGGGCGTCAACTACTTGAAGCTTTCTTT. The complete variable domain, with remaining parts taken from reference TRBV5-4 and TRBJ1-1, reads ETGVTQSPTHLIKTRGQQVTLRCSSQSGHNTVSWYQQALGQGPQFIFQYYREEENGRGNFPPRFSGLQFPNYSSELNVNALELDDSALYLCASSPDRGRQLLEAFFGQGTRLTVV.

This clonotype was seen only a few times. This chain uses TRBV11-2 with TRBJ2-1; 12 nucleotides line up with TRBD2. The CDR3 is 20 amino acids. Per germline, CDR1 SGHAT and CDR2 FQNNGV. After removal of 5 bases from V and 1 base from J, the junction contained 15 bases not matched to a gene. DNA for the CDR3: TGTGCCAGCAGCCTTGGTATGCTACTAGCGGGGGGACCATCCTACAATGAGCAGTTCTTC. As protein: CASSLGMLLAGGPSYNEQFF.

This chain connects TRBV20-1 to TRBJ2-3, with 8 positions matching TRBD2. Unmatched junction bases numbered 8, after V lost 3 bases and J lost 0 bases. Germline CDR1 DFQATT, CDR2 SNEGSKA (reference sequence). CDR3 size: 16 residues. The CDR3 region is CSASRLAGRSTDTQYF. The CDR3 DNA reads as TGCAGTGCTAGTAGGCTAGCGGGCCGTAGCACAGATACGCAGTATTTT.